This T cell receptor beta chain derives from a study of T cell changes during pregnancy in multiple sclerosis. Data came from immunoSEQ multiplex PCR; TCRdb stores just in-frame clones and leaves some out. The sample comprises about 40,000 clones, roughly 93% of which are singletons, and about 8% rests with the top ten. V shed 4 bases, J shed 0 bases, and the junction held 5 bases outside the gene matches. Germline V CDR1 and CDR2: SEHNR, FQNEAQ (reference sequence). This CDR3 is 15 amino acids long. Sequencing used CD8+ T cells from peripheral blood mononuclear cells, obtained in the third trimester of pregnancy. The receptor's source is a female donor with multiple sclerosis, enrolled in a pregnancy study. The J gene is TRBJ2-5, the V gene TRBV7-9, with 7 bases identical to TRBD1. The chain's CDR3 is CASSSWDSHQETQYF. CDR3 nucleotides: TGTGCCAGCAGCTCATGGGACAGTCACCAAGAGACCCAGTACTTC.